This T cell receptor beta chain was observed in a study of shared clonotypes between healthy human individuals (dated by TCRdb to about 2020). For the study in its entirety: The cohort included three men and a couple of women between 18 and 49 years of age. For each donor, CD4 naive and CD4 memory were each run on three plates, CD8 naive on two plates, and CD8 memory on one plate. Per donor, leukapheresis produced somewhere between about 0.94 and 8.9 billion PBMCs. The study deeply sequenced blood TCR repertoires of several healthy adults to estimate repertoire size and the extent of clonotype sharing between individuals. To increase sequencing depth and limit assay-specific biases, different laboratories used diverse techniques to prepare libraries and sequence TCR repertoires. General conclusions and limits of the study: Naive subsets generally had larger estimated clonotype richness than memory subsets. Pairwise subsampling indicated that sequencing depth was expected to affect the degree of clonotype sharing among donors. Because the study included a small number of donors, the genetic and exposure-history diversity represented was limited. Sampling was restricted to blood, and TCR repertoires in tissue are likely to differ from TCR repertoires in blood. Sharing across a few donors was observed for roughly 5% of naive CD4, about 4% of naive CD8, over 2% of memory CD4, and roughly 0.4% of memory CD8 clonotypes. Rarefaction of sorted-subset datasets indicated incomplete sequencing despite the large sequencing depth. Compared with non-shared clonotypes, the clonotypes found in all four sorted-subset donors had higher generation probabilities.

The donors were healthy, HIV-negative adults who had no recently reported acute infections or vaccinations. All donors were Caucasian adults living in Nashville, Tennessee, USA. CD8 memory samples combined magnetically selected CD45RO+ cells with CCR7-negative CD45RA+ effector memory (TemRA) cells. After blood collection by leukapheresis, PBMCs were isolated using Ficoll-Histopaque density gradient centrifugation and then cryopreserved in the vapor phase of liquid nitrogen. Analytical flow cytometry was used to check the purity and quantity of every magnetically sorted T cell population. From each sorted fraction, genomic DNA was isolated and quantified by UV absorbance on a Nanodrop 2000c. The germline V gene (reference sequence) provides CDR1 SGHNT and CDR2 YYREEE. Trimming removed 0 bases from V and 5 bases from J, leaving 11 bases between the germline ends. From the cysteine through the phenylalanine, the CDR3 covers 14 amino acids. Only the CDR3 DNA stays, 42 bases, in frame from base 1.

Using the deep immunoSEQ assay, TCR CDR3 regions were amplified from genomic DNA by multiplex PCR. Extracted genomic DNA from each cell subset was distributed evenly across all wells of several immunoSEQ 96-well plates, and each plate was treated as a replicate. Each replicate PCR for sorted subsets received approximately 200 ng genomic DNA, equal to tens of thousands of T cell genomes. Purified libraries were quantified with a Qubit 3.0 fluorometer, sized on a Bioanalyzer 2100, and re-quantified with the KAPA Library Quantification kit. Every immunoSEQ 96-well plate was sequenced on a separate single-read 150-cycle Illumina NextSeq 550 flow cell. Processing in the source paper ran as follows. Because the immunoSEQ output included only junctional sequences and no quality scores, the filtering could not be the same as the filtering used for full-length reads. To assign V/J genes and CDR3, sequences were annotated using PyIR, a Python wrapper for IgBLAST v1.9, with IMGT germline references. Reads with weak V/J assignments (E-value above 1e-6), missing CDR3, stop codons, out-of-frame junctions, or ambiguous translated residues were removed. V3J clonotypes were defined by identical inferred V gene, J gene, and CDR3 amino acid sequence. Percentage overlap between repertoires was calculated by dividing the number of shared unique clonotypes by the size of the smaller repertoire. Three approaches were used to assess repertoire richness: RTK rarefaction, the Chao1 estimator, and Recon v2.1 estimates of unobserved clonotypes. For all TCRbeta clonotypes obtained by the gDNA method from a few donors, generation probabilities were computed with OLGA. TCRdb re-hosts the immuneACCESS table, in-frame sequences only. Its copies lack some clones; in the studies checked, an unresolved V gene accounts for under half of them, and the cause for the rest is not known. V and J calls plus clone size are reproduced from that table; the DNA served to infer D and trimming. The sample table records about 380,000 clones; just over 95% of these occur just once. About 0.32% of the sample rests with the top ten.

On this clone itself: The antigen it recognizes is unknown. No base-level quality is on record; no much larger clone is a single base apart.

The material sequenced was memory CD8+ T cells sorted from blood. Reading the label with the study, this specimen's cell subset or site is: CD45RO+ cells pooled with CCR7-negative TemRA cells. In this chain, TRBV5-4 is recombined with TRBJ1-1, with TRBD1 perhaps the D gene, on 5 matching bases. This receptor was obtained from a man aged 30 to 39 in good health. For the CDR3, the sequence is CASSLGGHMTEAFF. DNA sequence: TGTGCCAGCAGCTTGGGAGGACACATGACTGAAGCTTTCTTT.